The 30 T cell receptor beta chains presented below share a single source sample, sequenced in a study of blood T cell repertoires in COVID-19. Clones were read by immunoSEQ multiplex PCR, and TCRdb kept only the in-frame ones, dropping some. The repertoire holds more than 55,000 clones, with 60% to 80% as singletons. Material for sequencing was peripheral blood. The receptors shown here come from a man aged 80 or over with active or convalescent COVID-19.

The chain links TRBV18 to TRBJ2-1; maybe TRBD2 (5 bases). Trimming cost V 3 bases and J 9 bases, with 9 bases left between them. This CDR3 contains 12 residues. CDR1 and CDR2 (germline): KGHSH, LQKENI. As DNA, the CDR3 is TGTGCCAGCTCACCGACTAACCGTGAGCAGTTCTTC. Translating it yields CASSPTNREQFF. Full variable domain (remainder filled in from reference TRBV18 and TRBJ2-1): NAGVMQNPRHLVRRRGQEARLRCSPMKGHSHVYWYRQLPEEGLKFMVYLQKENIIDESGMPKERFSAEFPKEGPSILRIQQVVRGDSAAYFCASSPTNREQFFGPGTRLTVL.

V gene TRBV12-5 combines with J gene TRBJ2-2; the D is unclear. The germline V gene has CDR1 LGHNT and CDR2 FRNRAP. This CDR3 comprises 13 residues. V was clipped by 6 bases and J by 4 bases, with 9 bases between them. CDR3 sequence: CASGYHPTGELFF. CDR3 sequence (DNA): TGTGCTAGTGGCTACCATCCCACCGGGGAGCTGTTTTTT. Full variable domain (rest looked up from reference TRBV12-5 and TRBJ2-2): DARVTQTPRHKVTEMGQEVTMRCQPILGHNTVFWYRQTMMQGLELLAYFRNRAPLDDSGMPKDRFSAEMPDATLATLKIQPSEPRDSAVYFCASGYHPTGELFFGEGSRLTVL.

The table lists this clone with a few counts. This chain links TRBV14 with TRBJ2-7, with D maybe TRBD1 (5 bases). The V end lost 2 bases, the J end lost 2 bases, and 10 bases lay between the germline ends. The CDR3 has 14 residues. Germline CDR1 and CDR2: SGHDN and FVKESK. This CDR3 is CASSQQGIPYEQYF. CDR3 DNA sequence: TGTGCCAGCAGCCAACAGGGTATACCCTACGAGCAGTACTTC.

The chain couples TRBV6-2 or TRBV6-3 to TRBJ1-5; D may be TRBD1 (6 bases). The CDR3 totals 15 residues. Trimming took off 1 base at V and 6 bases at J, with 13 bases between the two ends. Germline CDR1 is MNHEY and CDR2 is SVGEGT. In nucleotides, the CDR3 is TGTGCCAGCAGTTACTTCGGGGGGGCCATTCAGCCCCAGCATTTT. Translating it yields CASSYFGGAIQPQHF.

The chain joins TRBV6-5 to TRBJ2-7; 7 nucleotides line up with TRBD1. Per germline, CDR1 MNHEY and CDR2 SVGAGI. With 6 bases clipped from V and 5 bases from J, the junction kept 4 bases outside the gene matches. There are 12 residues in the CDR3. The CDR3 DNA follows: TGTGCCAGCAGACAACAGGGGCACGAGCAGTACTTC. Translation gives CASRQQGHEQYF.

The chain recombines TRBV27 with TRBJ2-3; TRBD2 is a possible D gene (5 bases). Trimming stripped 6 bases from V and 2 bases from J, with 18 bases between. This CDR3 comprises 16 residues. Germline lookup yields CDR1 MNHEY and CDR2 SMNVEV (reference sequence). Written as DNA, the CDR3 is TGTGCCAGCAGAACCTTCCGGGGTACTTTCACAGATACGCAGTATTTT. This translates into CASRTFRGTFTDTQYF.

This chain links TRBV10-3 with TRBJ2-1; TRBD1 matches 8 bases. After removal of 2 bases from V and 9 bases from J, the junction contained 12 bases not matched to a gene. The germline gives CDR1 ENHRY, CDR2 SYGVKD. CDR3 length equals 16 residues. The CDR3 DNA is TGTGCCATCAGTGAGGGTCACGGACAGGGTAGGACTGAGCAGTTCTTC. Its protein product is CAISEGHGQGRTEQFF.

The chain has TRBV3-1 (or the pseudogene TRBV3-2) and TRBJ1-5; tentatively, D is TRBD1 (5 bases). The CDR3 is 14 amino acids. Between the trimmed V and J ends, which lost 0 bases and 11 bases, there was a span of 14 bases. The germline V gene has CDR1 LGHDT and CDR2 YNNKEL (reference sequence). The CDR3 DNA follows: TGTGCCAGCAGCCAAGACAGCTTGGGGGGTTCCCAGCATTTT. Amino acids: CASSQDSLGGSQHF.

The CDR3: CASSRQGNPNSPLHF. CDR3 bases: TGTGCCAGCAGTAGACAGGGGAACCCAAATTCACCCCTCCACTTT. The chain recombines TRBV6-4 with TRBJ1-6; 8 nucleotides agree with TRBD1. After removal of 5 bases from V and 7 bases from J, the junction contained 7 bases not matched to a gene. Looked up from germline, CDR1 is MRHNA and CDR2 is SNTAGT. The CDR3 has 15 residues.

The chain is built from TRBV18 and TRBJ1-1; tentative D call: TRBD1 (5 bases). The CDR3 contains 19 residues. Germline values: CDR1 KGHSH, CDR2 LQKENI. Trimming took off 2 bases at V and 0 bases at J, with 22 bases between the two ends. CDR3 nucleotides: TGTGCCAGCTCACCAGCGAATGTATATTCGGGGGTTGTGAACACTGAAGCTTTCTTT. This translates into CASSPANVYSGVVNTEAFF. Full variable domain (rest looked up from reference TRBV18 and TRBJ1-1): NAGVMQNPRHLVRRRGQEARLRCSPMKGHSHVYWYRQLPEEGLKFMVYLQKENIIDESGMPKERFSAEFPKEGPSILRIQQVVRGDSAAYFCASSPANVYSGVVNTEAFFGQGTRLTVV.

This chain uses TRBV29-1 with TRBJ1-3, with a tentative D call TRBD1 (5 bases). The CDR3 has 16 residues. CDR1 is SQVTM and CDR2 is ANQGSEA in the germline V gene. Trimming took 0 bases from V and 2 from J, leaving 14 bases between them. Here the CDR3 reads CSVEDLGGAAGNTIYF. The CDR3 DNA follows: TGCAGCGTTGAAGATCTGGGAGGGGCGGCTGGAAACACCATATATTTT.

Here the CDR3 DNA reads TGTGCCAGCGGCGGGGTGGTTTCACCCCTCCACTTT. The encoded protein is CASGGVVSPLHF. The chain carries TRBV7-3 and TRBJ1-6; no definite D call. Looked up from germline, CDR1 is SGHTA and CDR2 is FQGTGA. V gave up 8 bases and J gave up 9 bases, with 11 bases separating them. The CDR3 has 12 amino acids.

This clone was seen once. The chain joins TRBV7-2 to TRBJ1-3, with TRBD1 matching 10 bases. CDR1 SGHTA and CDR2 FQGNSA come from the germline V gene. Unmatched junction bases numbered 3, after V lost 1 base and J lost 0 bases. The CDR3 runs 17 residues. This CDR3 is CASSLGGTGASGNTIYF. CDR3 nucleotide sequence: TGTGCCAGCAGCTTAGGGGGGACAGGGGCCTCTGGAAACACCATATATTTT.

The J gene is TRBJ2-2, the V gene TRBV6-5; D unresolved. CDR1 and CDR2 from the germline V gene are MNHEY and SVGAGI. The germline V and J ends were trimmed by 5 bases and 7 bases, with 8 bases remaining between them. This CDR3 has 12 residues. The CDR3: CASSPVYGELFF. The DNA for the CDR3 is TGTGCCAGCAGTCCGGTCTACGGGGAGCTGTTTTTT.

V gene TRBV5-6 combines with J gene TRBJ2-1; 13 nucleotides line up with TRBD2. Germline V gives CDR1 SGHDT, CDR2 YYEEEE. The ends lost 3 bases at V and 5 bases at J; junction bases unmatched: 8. The CDR3 has 17 amino acids. The CDR3 DNA reads as TGTGCCAGCAGCTCGACTAGCGGGGGGTTCCCTCACAATGAGCAGTTCTTC. It yields the protein CASSSTSGGFPHNEQFF.

This clone was observed many times. V and J are TRBV19 and TRBJ1-2; D is ambiguous. Trimming pared 7 bases from V and 8 bases from J, leaving 11 bases between. CDR3 length: 11 residues. From germline, CDR1 is LNHDA and CDR2 SQIVND (reference sequence). CDR3 DNA: TGTGCCAGTAAGGCAGGTGAAGGCTACACCTTC. Protein: CASKAGEGYTF.

The chain has TRBV19 and TRBJ1-4, with D hard to call. This CDR3 comprises 13 residues. Germline CDR1 and CDR2: LNHDA and SQIVND (reference sequence). V shed 7 bases and J shed 6 bases, with 12 bases lying between them. CDR3 amino acids: CASTLKGDEKLFF. As DNA, the CDR3 is TGTGCCAGTACCCTCAAGGGAGATGAAAAACTGTTTTTT.

The chain combines TRBV5-4 with TRBJ2-5; 7 positions agree with TRBD1. The CDR3 is made up of 16 amino acids. V shed 0 bases, J shed 5 bases, and the junction held 10 bases outside the gene matches. Germline CDR1 SGHNT, CDR2 YYREEE (reference sequence). CDR3 region: CASSLVVAGGLETQYF. The CDR3 bases are TGTGCCAGCAGCTTGGTCGTGGCAGGGGGTCTGGAGACCCAGTACTTC.

The gene calls are TRBV7-3 and TRBJ2-1, with a tentative D call TRBD2 (6 bases). Germline-derived CDR1 and CDR2 are SGHTA and FQGTGA. This CDR3 comprises 13 residues. V dropped 2 bases and J dropped 9 bases, with 11 bases sitting between them. DNA of the CDR3: TGTGCCAGCAGCTTAGCGGGAAGGAGTGAGCAGTTCTTC. This gives the protein CASSLAGRSEQFF.

The rearrangement uses TRBV7-9 and TRBJ2-5; 8 bases agree with TRBD2. The CDR3 consists of 18 residues. Germline V gene data show CDR1 as SEHNR and CDR2 as FQNEAQ (reference sequence). V shed 4 bases and J 1 base; nucleotides not matched to a gene: 14. CDR3 protein: CASSSFNFSGGFQETQYF. The CDR3 DNA follows: TGTGCCAGCAGCTCCTTTAATTTCTCGGGGGGGTTCCAAGAGACCCAGTACTTC.

The rearrangement links TRBV19 to TRBJ1-4; D gene unclear. Germline V gene data show CDR1 as LNHDA and CDR2 as SQIVND (reference sequence). CDR3 size: 15 residues. The V and J ends lost 4 bases and 1 base respectively, with 10 bases between them. CDR3 bases: TGTGCCAGTAGTACCGCTCGGGTAACTAATGAAAAACTGTTTTTT. Protein: CASSTARVTNEKLFF.

J is TRBJ1-5 and V is TRBV15, with unresolved D. The V gene's germline CDR1 is LNHNV and CDR2 YYDKDF (reference sequence). V was clipped by 0 bases and J by 4 bases, with 13 bases between them. The CDR3 totals 16 residues. The CDR3 protein is CATSRDWNSRNQPQHF. The CDR3 DNA reads as TGTGCCACCAGCAGAGATTGGAACAGTCGGAATCAGCCCCAGCATTTT.

This sequence joins TRBV27 and TRBJ2-2; 11 positions agree with TRBD1. Looked up from germline, CDR1 is MNHEY and CDR2 is SMNVEV (reference sequence). The CDR3 covers 16 residues. V lost 6 bases, J lost 3 bases, and 6 bases stayed unmatched. This CDR3 reads CASSIRGQGDTGELFF. The CDR3 DNA sequence: TGTGCCAGCAGCATTCGGGGACAGGGGGACACCGGGGAGCTGTTTTTT.

In this sample, this clone turned up once. This sequence joins TRBV6-5 and TRBJ1-1, with TRBD1 matching over 7 bases. The V gene end was trimmed by 2 bases and the J gene end by 0 bases; junction bases not matched to a gene: 3. The CDR3 consists of 15 residues. CDR1 and CDR2 from the germline V gene are MNHEY and SVGAGI. The CDR3 DNA reads as TGTGCCAGCAGTTACCAGACAGGGATGAACACTGAAGCTTTCTTT. Protein product: CASSYQTGMNTEAFF.

V and J are TRBV3-1 (or the pseudogene TRBV3-2) and TRBJ2-3, with D possibly matching TRBD2 (5 bases). The V gene lost 2 bases and the J gene lost 0 bases, with 6 bases spanning the gap. Looked up from germline, CDR1 is LGHDT and CDR2 is YNNKEL (reference sequence). The CDR3 is 14 residues long. The DNA for the CDR3 is TGTGCCAGCAGCCAAAGGACTAGCACAGATACGCAGTATTTT. This codes for CASSQRTSTDTQYF.

J is TRBJ1-1 and V is TRBV10-3; possibly TRBD1 for D (5 bases). Per the germline V gene, CDR1 is ENHRY and CDR2 is SYGVKD. V shed 6 bases and J shed 6 bases, with 14 bases lying between them. CDR3 length: 13 residues. Here the CDR3 reads CAIRRPGRPEAFF. The DNA of the CDR3 is TGTGCCATCAGGAGACCAGGGAGGCCTGAAGCTTTCTTT.

J is TRBJ2-3 and V is TRBV5-1; D gene uncertain. Trimming took 0 bases from V and 0 from J, leaving 8 bases between them. There are 15 residues in the CDR3. Germline values: CDR1 SGHRS, CDR2 YFSETQ. DNA of the CDR3: TGCGCCAGCAGCTTGGTGGGCGATAGCACAGATACGCAGTATTTT. Translating gives CASSLVGDSTDTQYF.

The chain joins TRBV9 to TRBJ2-5, with D possibly matching TRBD1 (5 bases). The V and J ends lost 0 bases and 7 bases respectively, with 16 bases between them. The CDR3 has 15 residues. Per the germline V gene, CDR1 is SGDLS and CDR2 is YYNGEE. The CDR3 loop is CASSVEITGPSTQYF. In nucleotides, the CDR3 is TGTGCCAGCAGCGTAGAGATAACAGGACCATCGACCCAGTACTTC.

The chain couples TRBV19 to TRBJ1-2; D remains ambiguous. The CDR3 contains 12 residues. The V and J ends lost 2 bases and 4 bases respectively, with 5 bases between them. Germline-derived CDR1 and CDR2 are LNHDA and SQIVND (reference sequence). The CDR3 here is CASSIPGYGYTF. CDR3 coding DNA: TGTGCCAGTAGTATACCAGGCTATGGCTACACCTTC.

The V and J genes are TRBV7-8 and TRBJ1-3; D gene uncertain. The CDR3 extends over 12 amino acids. The V end was cut by 5 bases, the J end by 4 bases, with 6 bases between. The V gene's germline CDR1 is SGHVS and CDR2 FQNEAQ. CDR3 coding DNA: TGTGCCAGCAGCCCCGTGGGAAACACCATATATTTT. This gives the protein CASSPVGNTIYF.